This entry lists 4 T cell receptor beta chains sequenced from one sample in a study of blood T cell repertoires in COVID-19. Sequencing was performed with immunoSEQ multiplex PCR; in TCRdb, only in-frame clones are kept and a portion is missing. Here the sample spans more than 100,000 clones, around 85% being singletons. The sample comprised peripheral blood. These receptors all stem from a woman older than 75 with acute or convalescent COVID-19.

The chain is built from TRBV4-3 and TRBJ1-4, with 8 bases identical to TRBD1. The germline V gene has CDR1 LGHNA and CDR2 YSLEER. J gave up 10 bases and V 0 bases, and 7 bases lay outside the gene matches. CDR3 length equals 15 residues. CDR3 in amino acids: CASSQDRTGRGKLFF. In DNA form, the CDR3 reads TGCGCCAGCAGCCAAGATAGGACAGGGAGGGGAAAACTGTTTTTT.

The rearrangement joins TRBV19 to TRBJ1-1; D gene ambiguous. The CDR3 has 17 amino acids. Per germline, CDR1 LNHDA and CDR2 SQIVND (reference sequence). V shed 7 bases and J shed 3 bases, with 24 bases lying between them. CDR3 DNA sequence: TGTGCCAGTATGGTTTTATTTTCGGGTTCTTCTGACACTGAAGCTTTCTTT. Amino acids: CASMVLFSGSSDTEAFF.

The chain uses TRBV5-6 and TRBJ1-1; D unresolved. The CDR3 is 14 residues long. Germline V lookup: CDR1 SGHDT, CDR2 YYEEEE. Trimming pared 1 base from V and 3 bases from J, leaving 10 bases between. CDR3 sequence reads: CASSLYSLYTEAFF. CDR3 DNA: TGTGCCAGCAGCTTGTATAGTCTTTACACTGAAGCTTTCTTT.

The rearrangement joins TRBV5-4 to TRBJ1-3; possible D gene TRBD1, 5 bases. The CDR3 extends over 15 amino acids. Trimming removed 0 bases from V and 0 bases from J, with 7 bases in between. Germline lookup yields CDR1 SGHNT and CDR2 YYREEE (reference sequence). The CDR3 here is CASSLEGLSGNTIYF. CDR3 DNA: TGTGCCAGCAGCTTGGAGGGGCTCTCTGGAAACACCATATATTTT.